This T cell receptor (beta chain) was sequenced for a study of blood T cell repertoires in COVID-19. Looking at the study overall: Two negative PCRs, clearance, or symptom resolution were required of recovered Cohort 3 donors.

Germline lookup yields CDR1 LGHDT and CDR2 YNNKEL (reference sequence). V was clipped by 4 bases and J by 7 bases, with 10 bases between them. CDR3 length: 12 residues. TCRdb's copy holds only in-frame clones and misses some; the assay was immunoSEQ multiplex PCR. The table lists more than 120,000 clones, approximately 84% of them singletons. Cohort allocation depended upon clinical history that participants reported. The chain links TRBV3-1 (or the pseudogene TRBV3-2) to TRBJ2-5; tentatively, D is TRBD1 (5 bases). This TCR came from a man in his forties or fifties in a cohort exposed to, infected with or recovered from COVID-19 (not recorded which). Material for sequencing was PBMCs or T cells enriched from blood (not recorded which). The CDR3 nucleotides are TGTGCCAGCAGCCTTAGAACAGGGACCCAGTACTTC. Protein sequence: CASSLRTGTQYF.